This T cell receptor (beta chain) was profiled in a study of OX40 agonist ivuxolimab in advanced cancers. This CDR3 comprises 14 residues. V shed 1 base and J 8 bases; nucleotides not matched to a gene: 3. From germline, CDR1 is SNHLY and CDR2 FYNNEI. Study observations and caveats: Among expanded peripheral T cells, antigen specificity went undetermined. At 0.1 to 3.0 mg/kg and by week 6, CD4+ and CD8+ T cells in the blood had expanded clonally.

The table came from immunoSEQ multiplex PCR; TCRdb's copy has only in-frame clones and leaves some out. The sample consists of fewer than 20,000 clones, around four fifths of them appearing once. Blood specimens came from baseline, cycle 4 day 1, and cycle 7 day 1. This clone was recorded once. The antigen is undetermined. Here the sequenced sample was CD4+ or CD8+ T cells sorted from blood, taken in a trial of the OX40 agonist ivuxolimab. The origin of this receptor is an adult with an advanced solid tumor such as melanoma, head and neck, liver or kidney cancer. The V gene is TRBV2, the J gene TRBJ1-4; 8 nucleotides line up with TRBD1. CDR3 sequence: CASSEGTGWEKLFF. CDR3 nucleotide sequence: TGTGCCAGCAGTGAAGGGACAGGGTGGGAAAAACTGTTTTTT. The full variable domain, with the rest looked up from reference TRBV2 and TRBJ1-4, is EPEVTQTPSHQVTQMGQEVILRCVPISNHLYFYWYRQILGQKVEFLVSFYNNEISEKSEIFDDQFSVERPDGSNFTLKIRSTKLEDSAMYFCASSEGTGWEKLFFGSGTQLSVL.